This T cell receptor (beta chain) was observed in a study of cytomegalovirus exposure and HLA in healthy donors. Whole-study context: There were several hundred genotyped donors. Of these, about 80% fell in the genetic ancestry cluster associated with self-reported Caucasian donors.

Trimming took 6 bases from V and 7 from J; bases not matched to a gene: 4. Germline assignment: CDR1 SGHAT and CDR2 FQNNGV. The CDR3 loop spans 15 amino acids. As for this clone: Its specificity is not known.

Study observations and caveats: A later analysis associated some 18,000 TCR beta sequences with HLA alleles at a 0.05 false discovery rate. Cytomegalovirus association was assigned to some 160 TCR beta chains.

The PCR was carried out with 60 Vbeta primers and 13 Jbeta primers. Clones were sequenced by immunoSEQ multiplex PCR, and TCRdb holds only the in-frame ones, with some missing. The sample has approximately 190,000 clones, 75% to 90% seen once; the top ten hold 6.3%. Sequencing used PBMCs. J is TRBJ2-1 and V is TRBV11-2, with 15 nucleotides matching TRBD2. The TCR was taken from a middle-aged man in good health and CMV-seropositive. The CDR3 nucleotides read TGTGCCAGCAGGAGGACTAGCGGGGGGGCGAATGAGCAGTTCTTC. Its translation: CASRRTSGGANEQFF.